Below, 23 T cell receptor beta chains from the same sample are listed, as sequenced in a study of PD-1 blockade in classical Hodgkin lymphoma (dated by TCRdb to 2018 to 2020). Taken with the paper, the label for time point translates to: cycle 1 day 1 (C1D1), immediately before nivolumab initiation. Every trial patient had relapsed after autologous stem cell transplantation, and cohorts A, B and C differed in prior brentuximab vedotin exposure. Library preparation used the immunoSEQ multiplex PCR assay. The clones in this table, taken by TCRdb from immuneACCESS, are in-frame only. Not every clone is retained; where verified, under half of the shortfall comes from an unresolved V gene, and the cause of the rest is unknown. For this sample there are approximately 100,000 clones; around 90% appear just once. The ten biggest clones cover 2.5% to 3% of the sample. The sample consisted of peripheral blood mononuclear cells (PBMCs), taken at baseline. The receptors were sampled from a human donor with classical Hodgkin lymphoma.

V gene TRBV30 combines with J gene TRBJ1-4; D is ambiguous. Trimming stripped 0 bases from V and 8 bases from J, with 4 bases between. CDR1 and CDR2 (germline): GTSNPN, SVGIG (reference sequence). The CDR3 length is 11 residues. In DNA, the CDR3 is TGTGCCTGGAGTGTTGGAGAAAAACTGTTTTTT. It encodes CAWSVGEKLFF.

V is TRBV4-2 and J is TRBJ2-7, with 7 bases identical to TRBD2. CDR3 length: 16 residues. CDR1 is LGHNA, CDR2 YNFKEQ, per germline. The junction had 12 bases not matched to a gene; V was cut back by 4 bases and J by 3 bases. The CDR3 loop is CASSPFSSGGSYEQYF. DNA for the CDR3: TGTGCCAGCAGCCCCTTCTCTAGCGGAGGCAGCTACGAGCAGTACTTC.

The chain uses TRBV7-3 and TRBJ2-7; TRBD1 might be the D (5 bases). Germline values: CDR1 SGHTA, CDR2 FQGTGA. Between the trimmed V and J ends, which lost 0 bases and 5 bases, there was a span of 8 bases. The CDR3 totals 13 residues. DNA of the CDR3: TGTGCCAGCAGCTTAACTAGGGGTCACGAGCAGTACTTC. It codes for CASSLTRGHEQYF. The full variable domain, its missing parts supplied by reference TRBV7-3 and TRBJ2-7, is GAGVSQTPSNKVTEKGKYVELRCDPISGHTALYWYRQSLGQGPEFLIYFQGTGAADDSGLPNDRFFAVRPEGSVSTLKIQRTERGDSAVYLCASSLTRGHEQYFGPGTRLTVT.

The chain links TRBV27 to TRBJ2-7, with D perhaps assigned TRBD1 or TRBD2 (6 bases each). The CDR3 has 16 residues. The V end was cut by 8 bases, the J end by 6 bases, with 26 bases between. Germline V CDR1 and CDR2: MNHEY, SMNVEV (reference sequence). For the CDR3, the DNA is TGTGCCAGCGCTTTCAGGCGGGACACAGCGTCGCTCGAGCAGTACTTC. This codes for CASAFRRDTASLEQYF.

There are a few counts of this clone. The rearrangement joins TRBV5-1 to TRBJ2-1; D possibly corresponds to TRBD2 (6 bases). Trimming took 1 base from V and 5 from J, leaving 10 bases between them. CDR1 is SGHRS, CDR2 YFSETQ, per germline. The CDR3 spans 14 residues. CDR3 in amino acids: CASSLFPGDNEQFF. DNA of the CDR3: TGCGCCAGCAGCTTGTTTCCGGGAGACAATGAGCAGTTCTTC.

This chain connects TRBV16 to TRBJ2-1; weak D call: TRBD1 (6 bases). Germline V gene lookup returns CDR1 KGHSY and CDR2 FQNENV. Between the trimmed V and J ends, which lost 5 bases and 7 bases, there was a span of 18 bases. The length of the CDR3 is 15 residues. The DNA for the CDR3 is TGTGCCAGCAGCTTGGGACACGGGTCTAAAAATGAGCAGTTCTTC. Translated: CASSLGHGSKNEQFF.

The chain has TRBV28 and TRBJ1-2; D is unresolved. The CDR3 loop spans 13 amino acids. Germline loops: CDR1 MDHEN, CDR2 SYDVKM. CDR3 DNA: TGTGCAACGCCGGGCGCAGAGGGATATGGCTACACCTTC. Residues: CATPGAEGYGYTF.

The chain combines TRBV6-5 with TRBJ2-7, with unresolved D. Germline CDR1 MNHEY, CDR2 SVGAGI. V was shortened by 6 bases and J by 5 bases, with 11 bases between the two germline ends. The CDR3 extends over 12 amino acids. The CDR3 bases are TGTGCCAGCAGAACGGTCTGGGACGAGCAGTACTTC. Translation: CASRTVWDEQYF.

The rearrangement uses TRBV28 and TRBJ2-2; 9 nucleotides match TRBD1. CDR3 length: 16 residues. CDR1 and CDR2 (germline): MDHEN, SYDVKM. The V segment lost 6 bases and the J segment 2 bases; nucleotides outside the gene matches: 7. The CDR3 DNA reads as TGTGCCAGCAGCTCAACGGACAGGGGTAACACCGGGGAGCTGTTTTTT. It is translated as CASSSTDRGNTGELFF.

The chain couples TRBV9 to TRBJ1-3, with TRBD1 as a possible D gene (5 bases). Trimming stripped 0 bases from V and 0 bases from J, with 10 bases between. CDR3 length equals 16 residues. Germline lookup yields CDR1 SGDLS and CDR2 YYNGEE. The CDR3 is CASSVVPTDSGNTIYF. The CDR3 DNA reads as TGTGCCAGCAGCGTAGTTCCGACAGACTCTGGAAACACCATATATTTT.

This rearrangement joins TRBV21-1 to TRBJ2-5; the table gives TRBD2 as D, unverified against the DNA. TRBV21-1 is flagged as a pseudogene. This CDR3 is built from 18 residues. The chain's CDR3 is CASSPGLAGEPPGETQYF. Here the CDR3 DNA reads TGTGCCAGCAGCCCCGGACTAGCGGGAGAGCCCCCCGGGGAGACCCAGTACTTC.

The chain couples TRBV30 to TRBJ2-6; D gene uncertain. V shed 5 bases and J shed 0 bases, with 8 bases lying between them. The CDR3 sequence is 14 residues long. Germline V gene sequence: CDR1 GTSNPN, CDR2 SVGIG (reference sequence). Here the CDR3 reads CAWQTNSGANVLTF. The CDR3, as DNA: TGTGCCTGGCAAACTAACTCTGGGGCCAACGTCCTGACTTTC.

This chain links TRBV9 with TRBJ2-7; 8 bases align to TRBD2. Germline CDR1 is SGDLS and CDR2 is YYNGEE. This CDR3 comprises 15 residues. Trimming cost V 0 bases and J 4 bases; bases outside gene matches: 6. The CDR3 protein is CASSVGPGGRYEQYF. The CDR3 DNA sequence: TGTGCCAGCAGCGTAGGACCTGGCGGGAGGTACGAGCAGTACTTC.

This clone was detected only a few times. The rearrangement joins TRBV28 to TRBJ1-2; D is unclear. Germline loops: CDR1 MDHEN, CDR2 SYDVKM. V shed 6 bases and J shed 1 base, with 9 bases lying between them. CDR3 length: 13 amino acids. The DNA for the CDR3 is TGTGCCAGCAGGACGACGGTTAACTATGGCTACACCTTC. Translation gives CASRTTVNYGYTF.

The chain employs TRBV6-5 and TRBJ1-2, with TRBD1 matching over 7 bases. V dropped 6 bases and J dropped 7; count of bases not matched to a gene: 8. CDR1 is MNHEY, CDR2 SVGAGI, per germline. The CDR3 sequence is 13 residues long. The CDR3 loop reads CASSRTGVRGYTF. The CDR3 region has the DNA TGTGCCAGCAGCCGAACAGGGGTTCGTGGCTACACCTTC.

This clone was seen only once. V gene TRBV12-5 combines with J gene TRBJ2-1, with a possible D match to TRBD1 (5 bases). The CDR3 extends over 14 amino acids. The germline gives CDR1 LGHNT, CDR2 FRNRAP. V was shortened by 2 bases and J by 7 bases, with 12 bases between the two germline ends. Written as DNA, the CDR3 is TGTGCTAGTGGTTTGAACGACAGTGAGAATGAGCAGTTCTTC. Amino acids: CASGLNDSENEQFF. The full variable domain, completed using reference TRBV12-5 and TRBJ2-1, is DARVTQTPRHKVTEMGQEVTMRCQPILGHNTVFWYRQTMMQGLELLAYFRNRAPLDDSGMPKDRFSAEMPDATLATLKIQPSEPRDSAVYFCASGLNDSENEQFFGPGTRLTVL.

The rearrangement uses TRBV7-9 and TRBJ2-3; possible D gene TRBD2, 6 bases. The CDR3 is made up of 16 amino acids. Trimming took 8 bases from V and 0 from J, leaving 18 bases between them. CDR1 is SEHNR and CDR2 is FQNEAQ in the germline V gene (reference sequence). For the CDR3, the DNA is TGTGCCAGCGGGGGAGGATCCTTAACTAGCACAGATACGCAGTATTTT. Amino acids: CASGGGSLTSTDTQYF.

This chain connects TRBV6-6 to TRBJ2-7, with 9 bases aligning to TRBD1. The V and J ends lost 7 bases and 3 bases, in that order; junction bases with no gene match: 7. Germline CDR1 reads MNHNY; CDR2 reads SVGAGI (reference sequence). This CDR3 has 14 residues. CDR3: CASTRGTGFYEQYF. The CDR3 nucleotides are TGTGCCAGCACTCGCGGGACAGGGTTCTACGAGCAGTACTTC.

V and J are TRBV28 and TRBJ2-7, with D possibly matching TRBD1 (6 bases). The CDR3 is made up of 12 amino acids. V was shortened by 4 bases and J by 6 bases, with 10 bases between the two germline ends. CDR1 is MDHEN and CDR2 is SYDVKM in the germline V gene. As DNA, the CDR3 is TGTGCCAGCAGTTCGGGACACCCCGAGCAGTACTTC. It codes for CASSSGHPEQYF.

The gene calls are TRBV9 and TRBJ1-1; the D is unclear. The CDR3 loop spans 14 amino acids. Germline CDR1 is SGDLS and CDR2 is YYNGEE. The V and J ends lost 0 bases and 4 bases respectively, with 10 bases between them. The CDR3 region is CASSVGVLGTEAFF. The CDR3 DNA is TGTGCCAGCAGCGTAGGTGTTTTGGGCACTGAAGCTTTCTTT.

There are a few counts of this clone. The rearrangement links TRBV28 to TRBJ1-2, with D unresolved. CDR3 length: 12 residues. The V end was cut by 4 bases, the J end by 2 bases, with 5 bases between. CDR1 and CDR2 (germline): MDHEN, SYDVKM. The CDR3: CASSSMNYGYTF. The CDR3, as DNA: TGTGCCAGCAGTTCTATGAACTATGGCTACACCTTC.

The V gene is TRBV18, the J gene TRBJ1-3; D call uncertain. The V end lost 2 bases, the J end lost 0 bases, and 11 bases lay between the germline ends. The CDR3 consists of 16 residues. The germline gives CDR1 KGHSH, CDR2 LQKENI. The CDR3 here is CASSPTNSISGNTIYF. In nucleotides, the CDR3 is TGTGCCAGCTCACCAACTAACAGCATCTCTGGAAACACCATATATTTT.

J is TRBJ1-2 and V is TRBV4-1; D not resolved. The CDR3 is made up of 17 amino acids. Germline V gives CDR1 MGHRA, CDR2 YSYEKL. V was pared by 1 base and J by 4 bases, with 19 bases between. Written as DNA, the CDR3 is TGCGCCAGCAGCCAAGTCACGGGGTCCCAGCGGGCCTATGGCTACACCTTC. Encoded protein: CASSQVTGSQRAYGYTF.